These 2 T cell receptor beta chains originate from one sample sequenced in a study of blood T cells in healthy people across ages. A second PCR of 7 to 11 cycles used a sample-barcoded 5' primer and a J-beta primer mix. One entry per CDR3 protein results from TCRdb running MiXCR on the 5' RACE reads. The sample consists of around 780,000 distinct CDR3 sequences, 25% to 30% of them appearing once. These sequences were also reported in another study, on T cells of mothers and their children.

Specimen: blood. The receptors stem from a boy younger than 18 in good health.

This chain uses TRBV7-9 with TRBJ2-5, with 7 positions matching TRBD2. Losses at the gene ends were 4 bases for V and 5 bases for J; bases not matched to a gene: 7. The CDR3 spans 14 residues. Per the germline V gene, CDR1 is SEHNR and CDR2 is FQNEAQ (reference sequence). Here the CDR3 DNA reads TGTGCCAGCAGCTCCTGGACTAGTGCTGAGACCCAGTACTTC. Translation gives CASSSWTSAETQYF. Drawing the rest from reference TRBV7-9 and TRBJ2-5, the complete variable domain is DTGVSQNPRHKITKRGQNVTFRCDPISEHNRLYWYRQTLGQGPEFLTYFQNEAQLEKSRLLSDRFSAERPKGSFSTLEIQRTEQGDSAMYLCASSSWTSAETQYFGPGTRLLVL.

As DNA, the CDR3 is TGTGCCACCAGCCCCGGGGAGTCTTTTAGCAATCAGCCCCAGCATTTT. Translation: CATSPGESFSNQPQHF. This sequence joins TRBV24-1 and TRBJ1-5, with unresolved D. The germline V and J ends were trimmed by 7 bases and 0 bases, with 15 bases remaining between them. The CDR3 covers 16 residues. CDR1 is KGHDR, CDR2 SFDVKD, per germline.